The clone carrying this T cell receptor beta chain was picked up a small number of times. This sample is drawn from a study of blood T cell repertoires in COVID-19. Across the whole study: From the United States, Italy and Spain came samples of acute and convalescent COVID-19.

Enrollees, roughly 18 to 89 years old, lived in about two dozen US areas. Donors were grouped by their self-reported clinical history. Donors of Cohort 3 who recovered were those that had two negative PCRs, clearance, or symptom resolution. This CDR3 is built from 15 residues. The J segment lost 10 bases and the V segment lost 1 base, leaving 8 bases of the junction unmatched. Looked up from germline, CDR1 is LNHNV and CDR2 is YYDKDF (reference sequence). Profiling relied on immunoSEQ multiplex PCR, and the TCRdb table lists in-frame clones only, not all of them. The repertoire consists of about 190,000 clones, with less than 85% occurring once and the leading ten covering roughly 3.2%.

The material sequenced was PBMCs or T cells enriched from blood (not recorded which). The receptor was isolated from a woman younger than 45 who had recovered from COVID-19. The chain joins TRBV15 to TRBJ2-1; TRBD1 matches at 9 bases. The CDR3 is CATSRVRTGVQEQFF. The CDR3 region has the DNA TGTGCCACCAGCAGAGTCAGGACAGGGGTTCAGGAGCAGTTCTTC.